One sample yielded the 8 T cell receptor beta chains listed below, sequenced in a study of blood T cell repertoires in COVID-19. Profiled with immunoSEQ multiplex PCR; TCRdb holds only in-frame clones, not every one. The sample records just over 250,000 clones, 91% being singletons. The sample was peripheral blood. These receptors originate from a person aged 18 to 35 with COVID-19, enrolled during active disease.

The V and J genes are TRBV28 and TRBJ1-6, with 10 bases lining up with TRBD1. This CDR3 is built from 15 residues. After removal of 2 bases from V and 10 bases from J, the junction contained 5 bases not matched to a gene. In germline, CDR1 is MDHEN, CDR2 SYDVKM. CDR3 loop: CASSLETGGESPLHF. The DNA for the CDR3 is TGTGCCAGCAGTTTAGAGACAGGGGGCGAATCACCCCTCCACTTT.

The CDR3 reads CASSLFPGEWTEQYF. The CDR3 DNA reads as TGTGCCAGCAGTTTATTCCCAGGGGAATGGACCGAGCAGTACTTC. The rearrangement uses TRBV27 and TRBJ2-7; a possible D gene is TRBD1 (6 bases). CDR3 size: 15 residues. Germline CDR1 and CDR2: MNHEY and SMNVEV (reference sequence). V was cut by 1 base and J by 6 bases, with 16 bases left in between.

The genes are TRBV25-1 and TRBJ1-4; perhaps TRBD1 as D (5 bases). The CDR3 has 16 amino acids. The V gene's germline CDR1 is MGHDK and CDR2 SYGVNS. V was pared by 4 bases and J by 5 bases, with 17 bases between. The CDR3 nucleotides read TGTGCCAGCAGTGGCTCAAACCCTAGGGGAAATGAAAAACTGTTTTTT. Protein product: CASSGSNPRGNEKLFF.

The chain carries TRBV30 and TRBJ2-2, with D unclear. This CDR3 has 10 residues. In germline, CDR1 is GTSNPN, CDR2 SVGIG (reference sequence). Trimming took off 2 bases at V and 8 bases at J, with 3 bases between the two ends. The chain's CDR3 is CAWSSGELFF. CDR3 nucleotide sequence: TGTGCCTGGAGTTCTGGGGAGCTGTTTTTT.

The chain recombines TRBV29-1 with TRBJ1-1, with D possibly matching TRBD1 (6 bases). The CDR3 has 14 amino acids. The germline gives CDR1 SQVTM, CDR2 ANQGSEA. V lost 7 bases and J lost 1, with 16 bases in between. The CDR3 sequence is CSARRGGENTEAFF. The CDR3 nucleotides read TGCAGCGCCAGAAGGGGGGGCGAGAACACTGAAGCTTTCTTT.

This clone was seen a few times. The V call is TRBV19, the J call TRBJ2-7; TRBD1 agrees at 9 bases. The germline V gene encodes CDR1 LNHDA and CDR2 SQIVND (reference sequence). Trimming removed 7 bases from V and 3 bases from J; junction bases left unmatched: 4. The CDR3 sequence is 13 residues long. CDR3 residues: CASNLGQGYEQYF. The CDR3 DNA is TGTGCCAGTAATTTGGGACAGGGCTACGAGCAGTACTTC.

V gene TRBV5-4 combines with J gene TRBJ2-2, with TRBD2 matching 14 bases. The CDR3 length is 19 residues. The germline V gene has CDR1 SGHNT and CDR2 YYREEE (reference sequence). The V and J ends lost 4 bases and 6 bases, in that order; junction bases with no gene match: 14. CDR3 amino acids: CASSPGLAGEHLLAGELFF. The CDR3 DNA is TGTGCCAGCAGCCCGGGACTAGCGGGAGAGCACCTCTTAGCCGGGGAGCTGTTTTTT.

The chain carries TRBV3-1 (or the pseudogene TRBV3-2) and TRBJ2-1, with 7 bases aligning to TRBD2. Germline CDR1 is LGHDT and CDR2 is YNNKEL (reference sequence). Trimming at V came to 6 bases and at J to 8 bases, leaving 7 bases not matched to a gene. This CDR3 contains 13 residues. The CDR3 DNA sequence: TGTGCCAGCAGTGCTAGCGGACGGGATGAGCAGTTCTTC. It encodes CASSASGRDEQFF.